This T cell receptor beta chain was observed in a study of OX40 agonist ivuxolimab in advanced cancers. Study overall: A mean age of around 60 years, range about 20 to 79, was recorded, and approximately 80% were male. Whole-study findings and limits: Expanded clones were, on average, more numerous in CD8+ T cells than in CD4+.

V lost 3 bases and J lost 7, with 21 bases in between. Germline CDR1 and CDR2: LNHDA and SQIVND (reference sequence). The CDR3 length is 16 residues. This clone appeared a few times. What it binds is not known. Patients had blood sampled at baseline and again on cycle 4 day 1 and cycle 7 day 1. Profiling relied on immunoSEQ multiplex PCR, and the TCRdb table lists in-frame clones only, not all of them. The sample gives fewer than 90,000 clones, around 90% of which show up once; 2% to 2.5% is in the top ten. The TCR comes from an adult with an advanced solid tumor such as melanoma, head and neck, liver or kidney cancer. The chain carries TRBV19 and TRBJ2-5; D might be TRBD2 (5 bases). The starting material was CD4+ or CD8+ T cells sorted from blood, obtained in a trial of the OX40 agonist ivuxolimab. CDR3 DNA sequence: TGTGCCAGTAGTATTGGCGGGCCGCCGGGATGGGGGACCCAGTACTTC. It translates to CASSIGGPPGWGTQYF.